A selection of T cell receptor beta chains follows, all from one sample in a study of blood T cell repertoires in COVID-19. Repertoires were generated with immunoSEQ multiplex PCR, while TCRdb's copy carries only in-frame clones and drops some. The table includes just under 350,000 clones, around nine tenths detected once. Source material: peripheral blood. These receptors all come from a woman aged 18-35 years who had recovered from COVID-19. Each CDR3 is given with its conserved first and last residue. The order of the fields is V gene, D gene, clone size, J gene, CDR3 DNA, CDR3 protein. D genes are given only for firm matches. A clone size is listed for some rows: how often the clone was seen (once, few, many), or a class if it is expanded.

TRBV19,TRBD2,.,TRBJ2-3,TGTGCCAGTAGTATCGGGCTAGCGGGAGCGACAGATACGCAGTATTTT,CASSIGLAGATDTQYF
TRBV7-8,TRBD2,.,TRBJ2-3,TGTGCCAGCAGCTTCAGCGGGAGGGCCGTGGGGGTGGATACGCAGTATTTT,CASSFSGRAVGVDTQYF
TRBV24-1,.,once,TRBJ2-3,TGTGCCACCAGTGGAGACCGCGGCCGAGCAGATACGCAGTATTTT,CATSGDRGRADTQYF
TRBV5-1,.,.,TRBJ1-2,TGCGCCAGCAGCTTGTCACCCGGGACAACCCGTTACAACTATGGCTACACCTTC,CASSLSPGTTRYNYGYTF
TRBV6-2/TRBV6-3,TRBD2,.,TRBJ2-1,TGTGCCAGCAGTTACTCGACCCCCCGGACTAGCGGGAGCCATGAGCAGTTCTTC,CASSYSTPRTSGSHEQFF
TRBV7-9,TRBD2,.,TRBJ2-1,TGTGCCAGCAGTAAAAGACTAGCGGGTAACAATGAGCAGTTCTTC,CASSKRLAGNNEQFF
TRBV5-6,.,.,TRBJ1-2,TGTGCCAGCAGTAGGGGGTCAAATTATGGCTACACCTTC,CASSRGSNYGYTF
TRBV7-9,.,.,TRBJ1-2,TGTGCCAGCAGCTTAAATCCTCCCGACGGGACTCCTAACTATGGCTACACCTTC,CASSLNPPDGTPNYGYTF
TRBV7-9,TRBD1,.,TRBJ1-3,TGTGCCAGCAGCCCTGGTTTCCGGACAGGGTCCTCTGGAAACACCATATATTTT,CASSPGFRTGSSGNTIYF
TRBV27,.,.,TRBJ1-5,TGTGCCAGCGGGGAGTTTAACTACTATAGCAATCAGCCCCAGCATTTT,CASGEFNYYSNQPQHF
TRBV2,.,.,TRBJ1-2,TGTGCCAGCCTGGCGGGGCGGATTGCTCGCTACACCTTC,CASLAGRIARYTF
TRBV7-2,.,once,TRBJ1-3,TGTGCCAGCAGGGAAGGCGGGACCGGGAACACCATATATTTT,CASREGGTGNTIYF
TRBV18,TRBD1,.,TRBJ1-1,TGTGCCAGCTCACCGGAGACAGGGAGGTTGAACACTGAAGCTTTCTTT,CASSPETGRLNTEAFF
TRBV9,TRBD2,.,TRBJ2-1,TGTGCCAGCAGCGCTGGGACTAGCGGAGCTGACAGCAATGAGCAGTTCTTC,CASSAGTSGADSNEQFF
TRBV5-6,TRBD1,.,TRBJ1-2,TGTGCCAGCAGTCGTACAGGGGCCGACTATGGCTACACCTTC,CASSRTGADYGYTF
TRBV9,TRBD2,once,TRBJ2-5,TGTGCCAGCAGTACCGGGACTAGCGGGATGGGGGAGACCCAGTACTTC,CASSTGTSGMGETQYF
TRBV7-9,TRBD1,.,TRBJ1-1,TGTGCCAGCAGCCCAAACAGGGGGTTGGCTTTCTTT,CASSPNRGLAFF
TRBV4-1,TRBD1,.,TRBJ1-2,TGCGCCAGCAGGATGACAGGGAGTGTCGATGGCTACACCTTC,CASRMTGSVDGYTF
TRBV24-1,.,few,TRBJ1-5,TGTGCCACCAGTGTTCGGGTCAATCAGCCCCAGCATTTT,CATSVRVNQPQHF
TRBV19,.,.,TRBJ2-2,TGTGCCAGTAGGAATTCGGAGGGCCCTCGCACCGGGGAGCTGTTTTTT,CASRNSEGPRTGELFF
TRBV4-3,TRBD2,.,TRBJ2-5,TGCGCCAGCAGCCAGATCGGGACTAGCGGGAGTAGGCTTATGGACCAAGAGACCCAGTACTTC,CASSQIGTSGSRLMDQETQYF
TRBV4-3,.,.,TRBJ1-4,TGCGCCAGCAGCCAAGCTCAGGGTCAAAAACTGTTTTTT,CASSQAQGQKLFF
TRBV5-1,TRBD2,.,TRBJ2-1,TGCGCCAGCAGCCCCCCAAGGGCTAGCGGGTTCCGGGCGAATGAGCAGTTCTTC,CASSPPRASGFRANEQFF
TRBV11-3,.,.,TRBJ2-2,TGTGCCAGCAGCCCGGACACTGCCGGGGAGCTGTTTTTT,CASSPDTAGELFF
TRBV19,.,.,TRBJ1-5,TGTGCCAGTAGTATTAATTCTGGTCAGGGCAATCAGCCCCAGCATTTT,CASSINSGQGNQPQHF
TRBV19,.,.,TRBJ1-2,TGTGCCAGTAGTACCCACCCGGCCCGGAGCTATGGCTACACCTTC,CASSTHPARSYGYTF
TRBV19,.,.,TRBJ1-2,TGTGCCAGTAGTATAGCACGGGTAGGATACACCTTC,CASSIARVGYTF